The 22 T cell receptor beta chains given below trace back to one sample, sequenced in a study of EBV T-cell therapy then PD-1 blockade in nasopharyngeal carcinoma. Indicated treatment: AdE1-LMPpoly-expanded autologous EBV-specific T-cell therapy followed by anti-PD-1 nivolumab. Sequenced by immunoSEQ multiplex PCR; TCRdb stores in-frame clones only, minus some. The table records 20,000 to 25,000 clones, over 75% of them present only once. These receptors are not linked to any known antigen. The material was CD8+ T cells from blood, obtained around day 65 from a patient whose treatment included autologous EBV-specific T cells and nivolumab. The source is a man aged 35-49 years with nasopharyngeal carcinoma.

V and J are TRBV4-3 and TRBJ1-3; no reliable D call. The germline V gene has CDR1 LGHNA and CDR2 YSLEER. V was trimmed by 0 bases and J by 0 bases, leaving 9 bases between them. The CDR3 is made up of 16 amino acids. The CDR3 DNA reads as TGCGCCAGCAGCCAAGATATAGGGAGCTCTGGAAACACCATATATTTT. Translating it yields CASSQDIGSSGNTIYF.

The chain is built from TRBV4-1 and TRBJ2-3; D might be TRBD2 (6 bases). Deletions cut 1 base from V and 2 bases from J, with 13 bases between. The CDR3 is 16 amino acids. Germline CDR1 MGHRA, CDR2 YSYEKL. CDR3: CASSQGLGGNTDTQYF. The CDR3, as DNA: TGCGCCAGCAGCCAAGGTCTGGGGGGAAACACAGATACGCAGTATTTT.

The chain links TRBV7-3 to TRBJ1-1, with D perhaps matching TRBD1 (5 bases). Germline lookup yields CDR1 SGHTA and CDR2 FQGTGA. The CDR3 contains 13 residues. V was shortened by 2 bases and J by 8 bases, with 12 bases between the two germline ends. The CDR3 is CASSLGDGREAFF. CDR3 in DNA: TGTGCCAGCAGCTTAGGGGACGGGCGGGAAGCTTTCTTT.

The CDR3 is CASSLVRTGPNYGYTF. The CDR3 bases are TGTGCCAGCAGCTTAGTCCGCACAGGTCCTAACTATGGCTACACCTTC. The chain links TRBV5-5 to TRBJ1-2, with a weak D call TRBD1 (5 bases). In germline, CDR1 is SGHKS, CDR2 YYEKEE (reference sequence). Trimming shortened V by 2 bases and J by 0 bases, and 14 bases separated the two germline ends. This CDR3 has 16 residues.

The chain couples TRBV7-6 to TRBJ2-1; possibly TRBD1 for D (7 bases). Germline V gives CDR1 SGHVS, CDR2 FNYEAQ. With 6 bases removed from V and 2 bases from J, the gap between germline ends came to 14 bases. The CDR3 covers 15 residues. CDR3 in DNA: TGTGCCAGCAGTCGGGGGACAGATGCCTACAATGAGCAGTTCTTC. Its protein product is CASSRGTDAYNEQFF. Supplemented by reference TRBV7-6 and TRBJ2-1, the full variable domain reads GAGVSQSPRYKVTKRGQDVALRCDPISGHVSLYWYRQALGQGPEFLTYFNYEAQQDKSGLPNDRFSAERPEGSISTLTIQRTEQRDSAMYRCASSRGTDAYNEQFFGPGTRLTVL.

V is TRBV28 and J is TRBJ1-6; TRBD1 aligns across 8 bases. Unmatched junction bases numbered 3, after V lost 3 bases and J lost 8 bases. CDR3 length: 14 residues. CDR1 and CDR2 from the germline V gene are MDHEN and SYDVKM. The CDR3 loop reads CASSFQGAYSPLHF. The CDR3, as DNA: TGTGCCAGCAGTTTCCAGGGGGCTTATTCACCCCTCCACTTT. The full variable domain, in which reference TRBV28 and TRBJ1-6 provide the parts outside the CDR3, is DVKVTQSSRYLVKRTGEKVFLECVQDMDHENMFWYRQDPGLGLRLIYFSYDVKMKEKGDIPEGYSVSREKKERFSLILESASTNQTSMYLCASSFQGAYSPLHFGNGTRLTVT.

The chain recombines TRBV6-2 or TRBV6-3 with TRBJ1-2; 7 bases map to TRBD1. With V trimmed by 2 bases and J by 5 bases, 5 bases remained unmatched. Per the germline V gene, CDR1 is MNHEY and CDR2 is SVGEGT. CDR3 length: 14 amino acids. CDR3 loop: CASSYVEGAYGYTF. The CDR3 DNA reads TGTGCCAGCAGTTACGTGGAGGGGGCATATGGCTACACCTTC.

The V gene is TRBV27, the J gene TRBJ2-7, with D possibly matching TRBD1 (5 bases). The germline V and J ends were trimmed by 3 bases and 3 bases, with 12 bases remaining between them. Germline V gene lookup returns CDR1 MNHEY and CDR2 SMNVEV (reference sequence). The CDR3 extends over 14 amino acids. The DNA of the CDR3 is TGTGCCAGCAGTTTCGGTACAGGAAGCTACGAGCAGTACTTC. It specifies CASSFGTGSYEQYF.

This clone was seen once. This sequence joins TRBV7-6 and TRBJ2-7, with 8 bases identical to TRBD1. Germline lookup yields CDR1 SGHVS and CDR2 FNYEAQ. The J segment lost 1 base and the V segment lost 0 bases, leaving 2 bases of the junction unmatched. The CDR3 runs 15 residues. The DNA of the CDR3 is TGTGCCAGCAGCTTAGCCAGGGGGCCATCCTACGAGCAGTACTTC. Translation: CASSLARGPSYEQYF.

This chain links TRBV27 with TRBJ2-5; 14 positions match TRBD2. The CDR3 runs to 17 residues. The germline gives CDR1 MNHEY, CDR2 SMNVEV (reference sequence). The V and J ends lost 0 bases and 6 bases, in that order; junction bases with no gene match: 6. CDR3 loop: CASSLSWTSGGPKTQYF. CDR3 DNA sequence: TGTGCCAGCAGTTTATCTTGGACTAGCGGGGGGCCAAAGACCCAGTACTTC.

The chain carries TRBV9 and TRBJ2-3, with TRBD2 matching 9 bases. The CDR3 runs 14 residues. V shed 7 bases, J shed 2 bases, and the junction held 5 bases outside the gene matches. Germline-derived CDR1 and CDR2 are SGDLS and YYNGEE. The DNA of the CDR3 is TGTGCCAGCTCAGCTAGCGGGGTCACAGATACGCAGTATTTT. Translation: CASSASGVTDTQYF.

The chain is built from TRBV6-2 or TRBV6-3 and TRBJ1-6; no definite D call. The germline gives CDR1 MNHEY, CDR2 SVGEGT. CDR3 length: 20 amino acids. The germline V and J ends were trimmed by 3 bases and 0 bases, with 21 bases remaining between them. In nucleotides, the CDR3 is TGTGCCAGCAGTTATCCCTCAAGGGTCTCGGCTAGCTCCTATAATTCACCCCTCCACTTT. This codes for CASSYPSRVSASSYNSPLHF.

The rearrangement uses TRBV6-6 and TRBJ2-7, with 11 bases that match TRBD1. Germline-derived CDR1 and CDR2 are MNHNY and SVGAGI (reference sequence). V was pared by 1 base and J by 4 bases, with 3 bases of the junction left unmatched. The CDR3 loop spans 15 amino acids. In nucleotides, the CDR3 is TGTGCCAGCAGTTACTACGGGGACAGGGGGTACGAGCAGTACTTC. Its translation is CASSYYGDRGYEQYF.

The chain couples TRBV9 to TRBJ2-3; 9 positions match TRBD2. V lost 5 bases and J lost 1; bases outside the gene matches: 11. Germline V gene lookup returns CDR1 SGDLS and CDR2 YYNGEE. The CDR3 length is 17 residues. DNA for the CDR3: TGTGCCAGCAGTGGGGGGGTACTAGCGGGTCGCACAGATACGCAGTATTTT. This sequence encodes CASSGGVLAGRTDTQYF.

The V and J genes are TRBV12-3 or TRBV12-4 and TRBJ2-5; 9 bases line up with TRBD1. Trimming removed 6 bases from V and 10 bases from J; junction bases left unmatched: 6. The CDR3 is 12 amino acids. The CDR3 DNA is TGTGCCAGCAGGCCGGGACAGGGTAACCAGTACTTC. Its translation: CASRPGQGNQYF.

On this clone: Germline is not matched at one junction end, which may reflect a read error. At the DNA level, this CDR3 is encoded by other sequences in the same sample as well. This chain joins TRBV7-9 and TRBJ2-3; no definite D call. The CDR3 has 13 amino acids. From germline, CDR1 is SEHNR and CDR2 FQNEAQ (reference sequence). CDR3 region: CASSLLSTDTQYF. DNA of the CDR3: TGTGCCAGCAGCTTACTCTCCACAGATACACAGTATTTT.

This sequence joins TRBV27 and TRBJ2-7, with 9 bases matching TRBD1. The CDR3 is 15 residues long. J lost 5 bases, V lost 5 bases, and 10 bases had no gene match. Germline CDR1 and CDR2: MNHEY and SMNVEV (reference sequence). The CDR3 nucleotides are TGTGCCAGCAGTCCCACCGGGACAGGGTCAAACGAGCAGTACTTC. As protein: CASSPTGTGSNEQYF.

The genes are TRBV5-5 and TRBJ2-3; 9 bases fit TRBD1. The CDR3 runs to 15 residues. Trimming took 2 bases from V and 3 from J; bases not matched to a gene: 4. CDR1 is SGHKS, CDR2 YYEKEE, per germline (reference sequence). The CDR3 DNA is TGTGCCAGCAGCTTAACAGGGGGCGTGACAGATACGCAGTATTTT. Protein product: CASSLTGGVTDTQYF.

V usage is TRBV28 and J usage is TRBJ2-6, with D tentatively TRBD2 (5 bases). Germline V gene data show CDR1 as MDHEN and CDR2 as SYDVKM. V was trimmed by 5 bases and J by 0 bases, leaving 8 bases between them. CDR3 length equals 15 residues. This chain's CDR3 is CASSTGFSGANVLTF. CDR3 DNA: TGTGCCAGCAGTACGGGGTTCTCTGGGGCCAACGTCCTGACTTTC. The full variable domain, with the rest looked up from reference TRBV28 and TRBJ2-6, is DVKVTQSSRYLVKRTGEKVFLECVQDMDHENMFWYRQDPGLGLRLIYFSYDVKMKEKGDIPEGYSVSREKKERFSLILESASTNQTSMYLCASSTGFSGANVLTFGAGSRLTVL.

This clone was picked up a small number of times. The chain is built from TRBV9 and TRBJ1-3; D remains ambiguous. The V gene lost 4 bases and the J gene lost 4 bases, with 9 bases spanning the gap. CDR1 is SGDLS and CDR2 is YYNGEE in the germline V gene. This CDR3 is 13 amino acids long. CDR3 DNA sequence: TGTGCCAGCAGCCCTTCGCCGGGAAACACCATATATTTT. It translates to CASSPSPGNTIYF.

The chain uses TRBV5-4 and TRBJ2-2; D is possibly TRBD2 (6 bases). Per the germline V gene, CDR1 is SGHNT and CDR2 is YYREEE (reference sequence). Trimming took off 7 bases at V and 4 bases at J, with 14 bases between the two ends. CDR3 length: 14 amino acids. The CDR3 DNA is TGTGCCAGCTCCGGGAGAGGGGTCACCGGGGAGCTGTTTTTT. Its translation is CASSGRGVTGELFF.

This chain connects TRBV4-3 to TRBJ2-5; weak D call: TRBD2 (6 bases). V lost 1 base to trimming and J lost 3 bases, with 6 bases between them. CDR3 size: 13 residues. CDR1 LGHNA and CDR2 YSLEER come from the germline V gene. CDR3 protein: CASSQGGEETQYF. In DNA form, the CDR3 reads TGCGCCAGCAGCCAAGGGGGGGAAGAGACCCAGTACTTC.